The clone carrying this T cell receptor (beta chain) was seen a few times. The antigen is not known. Amplification used 60 Vbeta primers and 13 Jbeta primers. Original handling: Later analysis identified 88 million or so unique TCR beta chains, 9 million to 12 million shared. The data were produced by immunoSEQ multiplex PCR, yet TCRdb's version contains in-frame clones alone and is incomplete. The V and J calls and the clone size are those of that table, but D and trimming were determined from the DNA. This table has more than 150,000 clones, 80% appearing once. These data come from a study of cytomegalovirus exposure and HLA in healthy donors. For the study at large: Clustering assigned 81% of the approximately 400 genotyped donors to the Caucasian-associated ancestry cluster.

The V gene end was trimmed by 5 bases and the J gene end by 4 bases; junction bases not matched to a gene: 12. This CDR3 spans 18 amino acids. Germline V CDR1 and CDR2: SGHRS, YFSETQ. Whole-study findings and limits: As a later analysis showed, a missense DCLRE1C variant was linked to trimming of TCR beta V- and J-genes.

This TCR was sampled from a woman between 50 and 59 years old in good health and CMV-seropositive. The V gene is TRBV5-1, the J gene TRBJ2-3, with 14 bases identical to TRBD2. The specimen was PBMCs. The CDR3 region has the DNA TGCGCCAGCAGGATACGACTAGCGGGGGGGGTAAAGGCAGATACGCAGTATTTT. Translating it yields CASRIRLAGGVKADTQYF.